This T cell receptor (beta chain) was sequenced in a study of glioma-infiltrating T cells. This clonotype appeared many times. The antigen is undetermined. TCR alpha and beta CDR3 regions were amplified from RNA using iRepertoire nested multiplex PCR. One entry per CDR3 protein results from TCRdb running MiXCR on the multiplex PCR reads. The sample lists approximately 90,000 distinct CDR3 sequences; around a quarter were seen once. Study-level points and caveats: Tissue and blood shared very few CDR3 sequences. Non-neoplastic patients had below-expected tissue-blood divergence, while all gliomas exceeded expectation.

Trimming took 4 bases from V and 2 from J; bases not matched to a gene: 9. CDR1 and CDR2 from the germline V gene are MGHRA and YSYEKL. The CDR3 spans 17 residues. This sequence joins TRBV4-1 and TRBJ1-2; 11 positions agree with TRBD1. Material for sequencing was glioma tissue, nonneoplastic brain tissue, or PBMCs (not recorded which). The source of this sequence is a human donor with low-grade glioma or glioblastoma, undergoing nonglioma brain surgery, or in good health (not recorded which). The CDR3 spells CASSPGQGGPKNYGYTF. CDR3 sequence (DNA): TGCGCCAGCAGCCCGGGACAGGGGGGCCCTAAAAACTATGGCTACACCTTC.